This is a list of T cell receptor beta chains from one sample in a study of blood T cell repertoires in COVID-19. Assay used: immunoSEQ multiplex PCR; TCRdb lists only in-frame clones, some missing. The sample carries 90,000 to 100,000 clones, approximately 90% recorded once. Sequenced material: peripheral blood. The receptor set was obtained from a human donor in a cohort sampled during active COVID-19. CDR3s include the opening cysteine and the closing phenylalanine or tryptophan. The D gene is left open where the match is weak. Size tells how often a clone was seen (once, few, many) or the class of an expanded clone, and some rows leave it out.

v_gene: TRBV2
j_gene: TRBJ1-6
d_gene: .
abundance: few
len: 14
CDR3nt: TGTGCCAGCACGGCGGACAGCTGGAATTCACCCCTCCACTTT
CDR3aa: CASTADSWNSPLHF

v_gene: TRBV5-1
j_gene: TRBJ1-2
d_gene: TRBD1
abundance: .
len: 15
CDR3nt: TGCGCCAGCAGCGCCACCGGGACAGGACCTTATGGCTACACCTTC
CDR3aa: CASSATGTGPYGYTF

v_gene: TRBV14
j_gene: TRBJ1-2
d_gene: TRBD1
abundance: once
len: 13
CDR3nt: TGTGCCAGCAGCTCAGGGGGCGACTATGGCTACACCTTC
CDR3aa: CASSSGGDYGYTF

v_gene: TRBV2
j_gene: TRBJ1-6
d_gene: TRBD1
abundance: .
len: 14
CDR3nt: TGTGCCAGCAACATAGGACAGGGGAGTTCACCCCTCCACTTT
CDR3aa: CASNIGQGSSPLHF

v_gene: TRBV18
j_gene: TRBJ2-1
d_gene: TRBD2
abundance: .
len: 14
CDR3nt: TGTGCCAGCTCACCATTGCGGGGGGGTGATGAGCAGTTCTTC
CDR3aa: CASSPLRGGDEQFF

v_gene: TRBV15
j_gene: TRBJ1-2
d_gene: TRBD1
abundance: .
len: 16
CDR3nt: TGTGCCACCAGCAGAGATCCTGGGACAGGGTTTTATGGCTACACCTTC
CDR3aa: CATSRDPGTGFYGYTF

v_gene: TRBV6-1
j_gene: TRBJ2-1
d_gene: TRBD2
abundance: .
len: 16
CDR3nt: TGTGCCAGCAGTGTCACTAGCGGGAGTGGATACAATGAGCAGTTCTTC
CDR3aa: CASSVTSGSGYNEQFF

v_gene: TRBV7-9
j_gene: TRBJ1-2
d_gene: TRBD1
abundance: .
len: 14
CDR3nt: TGTGCCAGCAGCCTTACAGGGGGCAACTATGGCTACACCTTC
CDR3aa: CASSLTGGNYGYTF

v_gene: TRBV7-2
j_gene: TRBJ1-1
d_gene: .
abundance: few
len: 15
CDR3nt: TGTGCCAGCAGCTTATACTCGGGATACGGCACTGAAGCTTTCTTT
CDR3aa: CASSLYSGYGTEAFF

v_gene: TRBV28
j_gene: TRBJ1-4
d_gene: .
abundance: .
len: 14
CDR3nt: TGTGCCAGCAGTTTACCCCAGGGGAGAGAAAAACTGTTTTTT
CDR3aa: CASSLPQGREKLFF

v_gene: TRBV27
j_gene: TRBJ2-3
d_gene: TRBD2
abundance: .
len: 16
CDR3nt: TGTGCCAGCAGTTTCGTACTAGCGGGAGGAGGAAATACGCAGTATTTT
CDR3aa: CASSFVLAGGGNTQYF

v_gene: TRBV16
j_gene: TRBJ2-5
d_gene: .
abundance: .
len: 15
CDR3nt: TGTGCCAGCAGCCAATCGCTCACTAGCCGCGAGACCCAGTACTTC
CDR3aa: CASSQSLTSRETQYF

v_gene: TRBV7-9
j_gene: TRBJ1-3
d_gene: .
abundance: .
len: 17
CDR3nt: TGTGCCAGCAGCCTCCCTGGGGCAGGGTCGGCTGGAAACACCATATATTTT
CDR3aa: CASSLPGAGSAGNTIYF

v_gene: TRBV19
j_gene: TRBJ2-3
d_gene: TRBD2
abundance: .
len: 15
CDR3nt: TGTGCCAGTAGTACGGGAGGGGCCAACACAGATACGCAGTATTTT
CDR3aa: CASSTGGANTDTQYF

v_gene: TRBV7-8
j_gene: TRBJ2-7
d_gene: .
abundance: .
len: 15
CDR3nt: TGTGCCAGCACCACAGAGCTGGCTGGGTCCTACGAGCAGTACTTC
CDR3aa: CASTTELAGSYEQYF

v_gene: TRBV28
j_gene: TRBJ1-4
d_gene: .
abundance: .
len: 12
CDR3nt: TGTGCCAGCAGTTCCTCTAATGAAAAACTGTTTTTT
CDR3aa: CASSSSNEKLFF

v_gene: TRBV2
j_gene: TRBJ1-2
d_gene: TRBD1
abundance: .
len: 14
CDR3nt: TGTGCCAGCAGTTTACAGGGGAAGGGCTATGGCTACACCTTC
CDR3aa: CASSLQGKGYGYTF

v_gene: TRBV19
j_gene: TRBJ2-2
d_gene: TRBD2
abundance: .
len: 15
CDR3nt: TGTGCCAGTAGCTCGGCTAGCGGAGGGTCCGGGGAGCTGTTTTTT
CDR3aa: CASSSASGGSGELFF

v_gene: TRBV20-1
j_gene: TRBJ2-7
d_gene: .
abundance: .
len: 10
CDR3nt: TGCAGTGCCCGGGGGAACGAGCAGTACTTC
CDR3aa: CSARGNEQYF

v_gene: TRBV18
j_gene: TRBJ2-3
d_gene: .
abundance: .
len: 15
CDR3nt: TGTGCCAGCTCACCACCAGGGACTAGCACAGATACGCAGTATTTT
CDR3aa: CASSPPGTSTDTQYF

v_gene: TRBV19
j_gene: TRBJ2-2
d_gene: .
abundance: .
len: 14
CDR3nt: TGTGCCAGTAATCTGGACACGAACACCGGGGAGCTGTTTTTT
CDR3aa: CASNLDTNTGELFF

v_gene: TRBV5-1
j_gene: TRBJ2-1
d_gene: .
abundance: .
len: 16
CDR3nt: TGCGCCAGCAGCTTGGTAGCGATGAGCTCCTACAATGAGCAGTTCTTC
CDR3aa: CASSLVAMSSYNEQFF

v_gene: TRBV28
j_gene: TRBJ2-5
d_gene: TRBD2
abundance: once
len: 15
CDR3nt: TGTGCCAGCAGGGGCGGTAGCGGGATAAGAGAGACCCAGTACTTC
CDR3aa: CASRGGSGIRETQYF

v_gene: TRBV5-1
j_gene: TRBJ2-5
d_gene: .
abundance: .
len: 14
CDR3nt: TGCGCCAGCAGCCAAGGGACTTTTCAAGAGACCCAGTACTTC
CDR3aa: CASSQGTFQETQYF

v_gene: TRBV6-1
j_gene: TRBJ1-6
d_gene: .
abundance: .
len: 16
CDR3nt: TGTGCCAGCAGTGGACAGTTTGCTCTCTATAATTCACCCCTCCACTTT
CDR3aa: CASSGQFALYNSPLHF

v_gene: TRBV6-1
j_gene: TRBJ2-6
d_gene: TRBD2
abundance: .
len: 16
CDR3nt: TGTGCCAGCAGTGCTAGCGGGGGGTCAGGGGCCAACGTCCTGACTTTC
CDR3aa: CASSASGGSGANVLTF

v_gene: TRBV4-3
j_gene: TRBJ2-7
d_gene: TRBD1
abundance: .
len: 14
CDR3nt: TGCGCCAGCAGCCAACGGACAGGGCGCTACGAGCAGTACTTC
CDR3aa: CASSQRTGRYEQYF

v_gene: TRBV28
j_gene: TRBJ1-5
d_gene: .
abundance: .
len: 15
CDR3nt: TGTGCCAGCACCGTTTGGGGGGGCGGCAATCAGCCCCAGCATTTT
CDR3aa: CASTVWGGGNQPQHF

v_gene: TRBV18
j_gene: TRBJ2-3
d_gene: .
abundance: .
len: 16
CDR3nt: TGTGCCAGCTCACCACAGGTGGGGGGGCTCACAGATACGCAGTATTTT
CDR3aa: CASSPQVGGLTDTQYF

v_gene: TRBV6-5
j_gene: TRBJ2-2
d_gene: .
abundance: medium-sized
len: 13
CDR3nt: TGTGCCAGCTTACAGGGGGGGACCGGGGAGCTGTTTTTT
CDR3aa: CASLQGGTGELFF

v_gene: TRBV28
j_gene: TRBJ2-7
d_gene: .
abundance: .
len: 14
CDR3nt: TGTGCCAGCAGTTTCCTCGGGGTTCGGTACGAGCAGTACTTC
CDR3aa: CASSFLGVRYEQYF

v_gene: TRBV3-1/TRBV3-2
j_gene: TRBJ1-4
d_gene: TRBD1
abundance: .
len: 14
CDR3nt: TGTGCCACCACGAGAGGGACAGGAGATGAAAAACTGTTTTTT
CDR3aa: CATTRGTGDEKLFF

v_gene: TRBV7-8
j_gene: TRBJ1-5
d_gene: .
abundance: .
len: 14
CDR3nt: TGTGCCAGCAGCTTCGACATTGGGGAGCAGCCCCAGCATTTT
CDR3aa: CASSFDIGEQPQHF

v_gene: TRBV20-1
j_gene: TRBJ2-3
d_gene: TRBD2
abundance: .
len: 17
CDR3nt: TGCAGTGCTAGTCCAGCGGGAGGGACTATTGGCACAGATACGCAGTATTTT
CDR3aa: CSASPAGGTIGTDTQYF

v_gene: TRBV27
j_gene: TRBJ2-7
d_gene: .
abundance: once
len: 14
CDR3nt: TGTGCCAGCAGTTTATCCACAGGGTCCTACGAGCAGTACTTC
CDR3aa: CASSLSTGSYEQYF

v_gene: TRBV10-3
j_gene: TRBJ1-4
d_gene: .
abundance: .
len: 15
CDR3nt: TGTGCCACCACCACCACACGGGGGGTCGGAGAAAAACTGTTTTTT
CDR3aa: CATTTTRGVGEKLFF

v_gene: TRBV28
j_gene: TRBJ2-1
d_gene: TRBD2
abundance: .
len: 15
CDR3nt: TGTGCCAGCAGACGGGCGGGAGATATCTACAATGAGCAGTTCTTC
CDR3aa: CASRRAGDIYNEQFF

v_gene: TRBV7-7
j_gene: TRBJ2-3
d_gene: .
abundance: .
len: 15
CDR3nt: TGTGCTAGCAGCTCGGAGCAGGGGTTCACAGATACGCAGTATTTT
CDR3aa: CASSSEQGFTDTQYF

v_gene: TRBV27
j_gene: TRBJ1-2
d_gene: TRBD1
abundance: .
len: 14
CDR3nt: TGTGCCAGCAGGGACAGGGGCGCCCTCTATGGCTACACCTTC
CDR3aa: CASRDRGALYGYTF

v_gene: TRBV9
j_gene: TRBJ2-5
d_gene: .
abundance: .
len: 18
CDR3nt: TGTGCCAGCAGCGTAGAGTCAAGGGGCAGAGAGTACCAAGAGACCCAGTACTTC
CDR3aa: CASSVESRGREYQETQYF

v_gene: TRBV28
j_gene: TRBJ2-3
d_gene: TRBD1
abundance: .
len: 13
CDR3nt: TGTGCCAGCAGGCCGGGACAGCTGGGGCCGCAGTATTTT
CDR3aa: CASRPGQLGPQYF

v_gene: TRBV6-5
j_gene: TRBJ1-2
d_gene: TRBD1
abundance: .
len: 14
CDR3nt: TGTGCCAGCAGACTGACAGGGGCGCTTAATGGCTACACCTTC
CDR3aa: CASRLTGALNGYTF

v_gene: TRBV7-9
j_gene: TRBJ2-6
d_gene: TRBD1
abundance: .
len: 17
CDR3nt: TGTGCCAGCAGCCCCCCCGGGACAGGGACTGGGGCCAACGTCCTGACTTTC
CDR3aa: CASSPPGTGTGANVLTF

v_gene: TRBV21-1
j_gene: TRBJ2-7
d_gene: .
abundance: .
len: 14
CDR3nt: TGTGCCAGCAGCAACCGGGACAGGGGGAACGAGCAGTACTTC
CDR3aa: CASSNRDRGNEQYF

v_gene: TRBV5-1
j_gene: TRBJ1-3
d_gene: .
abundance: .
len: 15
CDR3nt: TGCGCCAGCAGTATAGACTACACCTCCGGAAACACCATATATTTT
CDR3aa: CASSIDYTSGNTIYF

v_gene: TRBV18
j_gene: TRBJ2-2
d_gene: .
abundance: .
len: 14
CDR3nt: TGTGCCAGCTCACCACCCTCCCTAACCGGGGAGCTGTTTTTT
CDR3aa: CASSPPSLTGELFF

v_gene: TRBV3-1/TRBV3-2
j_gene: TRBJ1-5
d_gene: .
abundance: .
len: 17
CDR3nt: TGTGCCAGCAGCCAATCCCACCTAGTGCGTGGCAATCAGCCCCAGCATTTT
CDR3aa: CASSQSHLVRGNQPQHF

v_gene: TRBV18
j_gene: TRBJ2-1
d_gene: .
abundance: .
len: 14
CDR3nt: TGTGCCAGCTCACCGGCTCCGGGTTACAATGAGCAGTTCTTC
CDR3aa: CASSPAPGYNEQFF

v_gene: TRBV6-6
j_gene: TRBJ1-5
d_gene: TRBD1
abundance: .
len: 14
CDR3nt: TGTGCCAGCAGGGGGGACAGCAACAATCAGCCCCAGCATTTT
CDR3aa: CASRGDSNNQPQHF

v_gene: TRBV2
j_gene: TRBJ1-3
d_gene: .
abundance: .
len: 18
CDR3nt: TGTGCCAGCAGTGGGGGAAATTGGGGCCGAAGCTCTGGAAACACCATATATTTT
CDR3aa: CASSGGNWGRSSGNTIYF

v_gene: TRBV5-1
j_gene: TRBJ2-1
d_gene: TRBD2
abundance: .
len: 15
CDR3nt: TGCGCCAGCAGCTTGGGGGGACTAGCGGGGAATGAGCAGTTCTTC
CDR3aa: CASSLGGLAGNEQFF

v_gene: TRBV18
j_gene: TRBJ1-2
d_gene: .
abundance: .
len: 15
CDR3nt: TGTGCCAGCTCACCGGGGTCGGGGTCGGACTATGGCTACACCTTC
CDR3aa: CASSPGSGSDYGYTF

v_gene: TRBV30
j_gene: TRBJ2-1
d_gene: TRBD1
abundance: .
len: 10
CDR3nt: TGTGCCCAGGGGGAGAGTGAGCAGTTCTTC
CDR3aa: CAQGESEQFF

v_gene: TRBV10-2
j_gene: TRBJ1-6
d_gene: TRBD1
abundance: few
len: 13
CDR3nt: TGCGCCAGCGAGGACAGGGTTAATTCACCCCTCCACTTT
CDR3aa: CASEDRVNSPLHF

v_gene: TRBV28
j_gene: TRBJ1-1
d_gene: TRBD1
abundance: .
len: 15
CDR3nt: TGTGCCAGCAGTTTCGGGTCAGGGGGAAACACTGAAGCTTTCTTT
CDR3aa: CASSFGSGGNTEAFF

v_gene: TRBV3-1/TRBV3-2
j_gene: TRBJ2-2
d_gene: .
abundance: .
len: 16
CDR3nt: TGTGCCAGCAGCCCCTACTCGGGTTTCAACACCGGGGAGCTGTTTTTT
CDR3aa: CASSPYSGFNTGELFF

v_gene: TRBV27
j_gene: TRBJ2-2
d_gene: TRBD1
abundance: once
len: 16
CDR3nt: TGTGCCAGCAGTTCATGGACAGGGGGTCACGGCGGGGAGCTGTTTTTT
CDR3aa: CASSSWTGGHGGELFF

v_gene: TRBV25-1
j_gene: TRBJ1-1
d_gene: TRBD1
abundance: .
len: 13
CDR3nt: TGTGCCAGCAGAGACAGGGGGCACACTGAAGCTTTCTTT
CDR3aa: CASRDRGHTEAFF

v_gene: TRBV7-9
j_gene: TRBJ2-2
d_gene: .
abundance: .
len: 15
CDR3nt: TGTGCCAGCAGCTTGCACGGGACTAACACCGGGGAGCTGTTTTTT
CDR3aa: CASSLHGTNTGELFF